This T cell receptor (beta chain) came from a study of T cells in Graves' hyperthyroidism and ophthalmopathy. Study overall: Peripheral blood sampling occurred at initial diagnosis, before any treatment.

TCR beta CDR3 regions were amplified from RNA. Using the HTBI primer set, a first-round RT-PCR was run on the TCR CDR3. TCRdb analysed the multiplex PCR reads with MiXCR anew, one entry per CDR3 protein. The sample records roughly 710,000 distinct CDR3 sequences, 35% being singletons. Study results and caveats: Ophthalmopathy was told apart from stable hyperthyroidism by a 13 V-J model.

A remark on this clonotype: The target antigen is unknown.

The CDR3 is 15 residues long. The germline gives CDR1 SGHTA, CDR2 FQGTGA. V and J are TRBV7-3 and TRBJ2-7; 14 positions match TRBD2. The J call may not be correct, given that the DNA end is closer to TRBJ2-1. This receptor was taken from a woman aged 40-49 years with Graves' hyperthyroidism. What was sequenced was blood. Here the CDR3 DNA reads TGTGCCAGCAGTCGCCGGACTAGCGGGGGGCGTGAGCAGTTCTTC. Translation: CASSRRTSGGREQFF.